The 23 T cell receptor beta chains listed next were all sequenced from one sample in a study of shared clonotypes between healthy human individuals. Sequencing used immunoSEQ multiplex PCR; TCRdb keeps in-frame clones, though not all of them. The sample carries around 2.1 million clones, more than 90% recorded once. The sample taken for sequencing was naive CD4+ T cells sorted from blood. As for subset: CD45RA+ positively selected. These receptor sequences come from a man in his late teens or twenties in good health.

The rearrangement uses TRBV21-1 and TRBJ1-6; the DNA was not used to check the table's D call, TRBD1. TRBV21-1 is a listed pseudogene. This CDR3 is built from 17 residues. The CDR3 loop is CASSWDRGCSYNSPLHF. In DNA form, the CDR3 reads TGTGCCAGCAGTTGGGACAGGGGTTGCTCCTATAATTCACCCCTCCACTTT.

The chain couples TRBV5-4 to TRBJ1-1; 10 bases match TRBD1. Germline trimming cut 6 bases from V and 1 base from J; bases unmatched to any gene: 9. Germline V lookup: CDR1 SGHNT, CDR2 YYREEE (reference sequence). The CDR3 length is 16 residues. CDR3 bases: TGTGCCAGCACCGACAGGGGGCGAACGGGGAACACTGAAGCTTTCTTT. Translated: CASTDRGRTGNTEAFF.

The CDR3 spells CASSQGQGDSGANVLTF. For the CDR3, the DNA is TGCGCCAGCAGCCAGGGACAGGGCGACTCTGGGGCCAACGTCCTGACTTTC. The V and J genes are TRBV4-1 and TRBJ2-6; 9 bases line up with TRBD1. V lost 3 bases to trimming and J lost 0 bases; unmatched junction nucleotides: 3. Germline values: CDR1 MGHRA, CDR2 YSYEKL. The CDR3 has 17 amino acids.

The CDR3 here is CASGRDRVGNQPQHF. DNA of the CDR3: TGTGCCAGCGGTCGGGACAGGGTAGGCAATCAGCCCCAGCATTTT. The rearrangement links TRBV2 to TRBJ1-5, with TRBD1 matching 9 bases. CDR1 and CDR2 (germline): SNHLY, FYNNEI. The ends lost 8 bases at V and 2 bases at J; junction bases unmatched: 7. This CDR3 contains 15 residues.

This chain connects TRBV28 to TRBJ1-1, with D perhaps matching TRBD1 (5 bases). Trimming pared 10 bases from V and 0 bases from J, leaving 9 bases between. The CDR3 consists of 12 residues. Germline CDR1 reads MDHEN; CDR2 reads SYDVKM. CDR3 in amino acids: CATRQMNTEAFF. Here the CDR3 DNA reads TGTGCCACCAGACAGATGAACACTGAAGCTTTCTTT.

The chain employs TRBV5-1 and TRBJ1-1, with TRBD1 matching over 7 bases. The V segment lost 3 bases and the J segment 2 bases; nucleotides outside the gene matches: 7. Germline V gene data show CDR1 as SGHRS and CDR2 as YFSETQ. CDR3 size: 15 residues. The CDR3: CASSSGTVINTEAFF. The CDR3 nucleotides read TGCGCCAGCAGCTCGGGGACAGTAATTAACACTGAAGCTTTCTTT.

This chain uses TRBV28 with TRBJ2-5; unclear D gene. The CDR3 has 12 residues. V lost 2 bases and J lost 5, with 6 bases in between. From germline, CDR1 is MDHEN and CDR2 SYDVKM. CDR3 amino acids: CASSLIGETQYF. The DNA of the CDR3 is TGTGCCAGCAGTTTAATAGGGGAGACCCAGTACTTC.

Written as DNA, the CDR3 is TGTGCCAGTAGTATCGAGGACAGGTTCAGCACAGATACGCAGTATTTT. It codes for CASSIEDRFSTDTQYF. The chain is built from TRBV19 and TRBJ2-3; 7 positions agree with TRBD1. The V gene end was trimmed by 3 bases and the J gene end by 0 bases; junction bases not matched to a gene: 6. CDR1 is LNHDA, CDR2 SQIVND, per germline (reference sequence). The CDR3 is made up of 16 amino acids.

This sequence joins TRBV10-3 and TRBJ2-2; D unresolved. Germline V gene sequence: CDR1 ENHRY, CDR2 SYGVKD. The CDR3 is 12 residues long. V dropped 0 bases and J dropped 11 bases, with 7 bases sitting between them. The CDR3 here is CAISESVRELFF. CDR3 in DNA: TGTGCCATCAGTGAGTCGGTGCGAGAGCTGTTTTTT.

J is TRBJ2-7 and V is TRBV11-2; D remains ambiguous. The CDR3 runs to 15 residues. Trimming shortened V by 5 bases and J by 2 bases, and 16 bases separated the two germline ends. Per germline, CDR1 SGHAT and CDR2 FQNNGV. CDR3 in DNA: TGTGCCAGCAGCCTAGTCCGGACGGTCACCTACGAGCAGTACTTC. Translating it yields CASSLVRTVTYEQYF.

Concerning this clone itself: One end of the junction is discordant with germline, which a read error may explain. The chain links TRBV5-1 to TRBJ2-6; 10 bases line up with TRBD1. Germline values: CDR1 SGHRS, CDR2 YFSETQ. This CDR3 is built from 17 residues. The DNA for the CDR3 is TGCGCCAGCAGTTTGGTGACAGGGGGCTTTGGGGCCAACGTCCTGACTTTC. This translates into CASSLVTGGFGANVLTF.

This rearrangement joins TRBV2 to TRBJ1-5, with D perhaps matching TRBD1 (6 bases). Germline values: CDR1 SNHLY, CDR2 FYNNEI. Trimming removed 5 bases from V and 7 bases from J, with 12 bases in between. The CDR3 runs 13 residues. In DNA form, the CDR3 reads TGTGCCAGCAGTTCAGGGGTCAGGCAGCCCCAGCATTTT. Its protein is CASSSGVRQPQHF.

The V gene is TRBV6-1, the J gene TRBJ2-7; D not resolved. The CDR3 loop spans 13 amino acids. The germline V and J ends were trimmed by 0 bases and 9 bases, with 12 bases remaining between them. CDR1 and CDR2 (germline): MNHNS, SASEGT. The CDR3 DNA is TGTGCCAGCAGTGAAGCGGCCCTTGACGTGCAGTACTTC. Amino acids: CASSEAALDVQYF.

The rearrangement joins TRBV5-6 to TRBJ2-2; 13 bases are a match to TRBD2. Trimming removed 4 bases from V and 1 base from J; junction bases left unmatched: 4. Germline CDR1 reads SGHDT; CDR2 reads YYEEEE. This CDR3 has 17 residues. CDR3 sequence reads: CASSMGLAGMNTGELFF. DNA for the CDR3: TGTGCCAGCAGCATGGGACTAGCGGGAATGAACACCGGGGAGCTGTTTTTT.

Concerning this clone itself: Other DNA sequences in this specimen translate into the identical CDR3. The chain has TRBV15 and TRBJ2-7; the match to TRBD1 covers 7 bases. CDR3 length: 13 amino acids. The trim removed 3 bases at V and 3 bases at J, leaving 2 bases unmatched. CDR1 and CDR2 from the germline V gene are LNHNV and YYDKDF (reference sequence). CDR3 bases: TGTGCCACCAGCAGGGACAGGAGCTACGAGCAGTACTTC. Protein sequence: CATSRDRSYEQYF.

The CDR3 DNA sequence: TGTGCCATCAGTGGCGGGACAGGGCACTACGAGCAGTACTTC. Translated: CAISGGTGHYEQYF. The chain joins TRBV10-3 to TRBJ2-7; TRBD1 matches 9 bases. J gave up 3 bases and V 4 bases, and 4 bases lay outside the gene matches. CDR3 length: 14 amino acids. CDR1 and CDR2 (germline): ENHRY, SYGVKD.

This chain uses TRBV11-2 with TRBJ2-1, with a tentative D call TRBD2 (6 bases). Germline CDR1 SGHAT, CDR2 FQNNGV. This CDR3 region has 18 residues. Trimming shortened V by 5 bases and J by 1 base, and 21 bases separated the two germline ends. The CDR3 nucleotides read TGTGCCAGCAGCCCTGTGATCTTGGCGGGAAATTCCTACAATGAGCAGTTCTTC. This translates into CASSPVILAGNSYNEQFF.

CDR3 loop: CASSLRRGRPSYEQYF. CDR3 DNA: TGTGCCAGCAGCTTACGGAGGGGGCGGCCCTCCTACGAGCAGTACTTC. J is TRBJ2-7 and V is TRBV7-2, with D possibly being TRBD1 (7 bases). V was pared by 2 bases and J by 0 bases, with 14 bases between. The CDR3 extends over 16 amino acids. Germline V lookup: CDR1 SGHTA, CDR2 FQGNSA.

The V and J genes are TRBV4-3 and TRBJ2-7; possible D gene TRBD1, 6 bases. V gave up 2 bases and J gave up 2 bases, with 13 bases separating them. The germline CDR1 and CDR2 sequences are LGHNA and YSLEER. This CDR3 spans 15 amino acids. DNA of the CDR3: TGCGCCAGCAGCCAATCCGGGACACAACCCTACGAGCAGTACTTC. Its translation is CASSQSGTQPYEQYF.

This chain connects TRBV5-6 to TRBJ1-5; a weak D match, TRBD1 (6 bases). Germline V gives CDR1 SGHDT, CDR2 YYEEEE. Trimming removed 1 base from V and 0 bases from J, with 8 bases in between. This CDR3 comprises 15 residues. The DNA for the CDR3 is TGTGCCAGCAGCTTGAGGGGGATTAGCAATCAGCCCCAGCATTTT. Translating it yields CASSLRGISNQPQHF.

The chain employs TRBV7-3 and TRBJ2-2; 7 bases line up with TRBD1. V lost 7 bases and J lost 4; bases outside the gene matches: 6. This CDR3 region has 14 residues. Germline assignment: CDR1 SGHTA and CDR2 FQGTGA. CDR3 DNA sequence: TGTGCCAGCACCCGGGACAGCTCCACCGGGGAGCTGTTTTTT. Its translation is CASTRDSSTGELFF.

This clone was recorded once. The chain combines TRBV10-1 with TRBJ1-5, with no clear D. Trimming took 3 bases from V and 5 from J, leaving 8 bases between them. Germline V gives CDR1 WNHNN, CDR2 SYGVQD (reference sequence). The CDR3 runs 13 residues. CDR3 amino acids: CASSEVGDQPQHF. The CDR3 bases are TGCGCCAGCAGTGAAGTTGGAGATCAGCCCCAGCATTTT.

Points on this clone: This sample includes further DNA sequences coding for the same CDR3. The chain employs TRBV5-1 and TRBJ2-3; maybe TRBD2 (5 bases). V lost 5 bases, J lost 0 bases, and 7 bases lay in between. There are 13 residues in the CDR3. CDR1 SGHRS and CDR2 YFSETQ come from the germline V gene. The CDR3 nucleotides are TGCGCCAGCAGTGGCGGGAGCACAGATACGCAGTATTTT. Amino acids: CASSGGSTDTQYF.